This T cell receptor beta chain is drawn from a study of early T cells in non-severe SARS-CoV-2 infection. Notes on the study in general: Reliance on VDJdb matching favored anti-spike CD8 responses; private and CD4 specificities were missed.

Germline lookup yields CDR1 DFQATT and CDR2 SNEGSKA (reference sequence). Deletions cut 4 bases from V and 0 bases from J, with 11 bases between. The CDR3 runs 14 residues. Attached unique molecular identifiers marked individual cDNA molecules. TCRdb reanalysed the 5' RACE reads using MiXCR and keeps one entry per CDR3 protein. This table holds over 50,000 distinct CDR3 sequences, approximately 10% found once. Of note for this clonotype: Its specificity is unknown.

The rearrangement links TRBV20-1 to TRBJ2-3; D tentatively fits TRBD1 or TRBD2 (5 bases each). This clonotype originated in an adult who was a healthcare worker with PCR-confirmed SARS-CoV-2 infection or an uninfected control (not recorded which). The sequenced material came from whole blood. CDR3 amino acids: CSANRDPSTDTQYF. DNA for the CDR3: TGCAGTGCTAACCGGGACCCAAGCACAGATACGCAGTATTTT.